This T cell receptor (beta chain) was observed in a study of cytotoxic CD8 clonotypes in ibrutinib-treated CLL. Study context: Researchers reported more than nine relapsed/refractory and about 15 treatment-naive patients, fewer than 18 of them IGHV unmutated.

As regards this clone: What it recognizes is unknown.

CDR3 length equals 14 residues. Between the trimmed V and J ends, which lost 3 bases and 4 bases, there was a span of 12 bases. The germline V gene encodes CDR1 SNHLY and CDR2 FYNNEI. Sequencing was performed with immunoSEQ multiplex PCR; in TCRdb, only in-frame clones are kept and a portion is missing. The repertoire holds about 44,000 clones, with about 72% as singletons. General study results and limits: T-cell clonality at baseline went above that of age-matched healthy donors and rose and fell with circulating CD8+ T-cell counts.

The V and J genes are TRBV2 and TRBJ1-2, with D perhaps TRBD1 (6 bases). The clonotype was recovered from a human donor with chronic lymphocytic leukemia. The specimen comprised PBMCs, sampled after 12 months of ibrutinib treatment. The CDR3 DNA reads as TGTGCCAGCAGTGATCAGGGGATCGGCTATGGCTACACCTTC. Translating gives CASSDQGIGYGYTF.